These 26 T cell receptor beta chains share one sample of origin, sequenced in a study of cytomegalovirus exposure and HLA in healthy donors (dated by TCRdb to about 2017). The method behind the library was the immunoSEQ multiplex PCR assay. For the multiplex PCR, a mixture combining 60 forward primers for TCR Vbeta segments and 13 reverse primers for TCR Jbeta segments was used. The table was pulled from immuneACCESS by TCRdb, which kept in-frame rearrangements only. Such tables lose some clones; where checked, under half of the loss comes from unresolved V genes, and the rest has no known cause. This sample holds 120,000 to 150,000 clones; roughly 80% were observed only once. The leading ten clones occupy under 2% of the sample. The material sequenced was PBMCs. These TCRs come from a female donor in good health and CMV-seronegative.

This clone was detected once. This chain uses TRBV6-5 with TRBJ1-1; tentatively, D is TRBD1 (6 bases). The CDR3 is 11 residues long. From germline, CDR1 is MNHEY and CDR2 SVGAGI. The germline V and J ends were trimmed by 5 bases and 7 bases, with 8 bases remaining between them. The CDR3 here is CASSGGCEAFF. CDR3 nucleotide sequence: TGTGCCAGCAGTGGGGGCTGTGAAGCTTTCTTT.

This clone was found a few times. This sequence joins TRBV7-2 and TRBJ2-1; maybe TRBD2 (6 bases). The CDR3 spans 16 residues. Trimming removed 5 bases from V and 3 bases from J, with 17 bases in between. Germline CDR1 reads SGHTA; CDR2 reads FQGNSA. CDR3 in amino acids: CASSLAGLTIYNEQFF. CDR3 coding DNA: TGTGCCAGCAGCCTCGCGGGACTCACAATCTACAATGAGCAGTTCTTC.

A note on this clone: Other DNA sequences within the sample encode an identical CDR3. The rearrangement uses TRBV9 and TRBJ1-1; D is undetermined. The germline CDR1 and CDR2 sequences are SGDLS and YYNGEE. This CDR3 contains 14 residues. V gave up 0 bases and J gave up 2 bases, with 8 bases separating them. As DNA, the CDR3 is TGTGCCAGCAGCGTAGTCGCGGAAAACACTGAAGCTTTCTTT. Amino acid sequence: CASSVVAENTEAFF. Supplemented by reference TRBV9 and TRBJ1-1, the full variable domain reads DSGVTQTPKHLITATGQRVTLRCSPRSGDLSVYWYQQSLDQGLQFLIQYYNGEERAKGNILERFSAQQFPDLHSELNLSSLELGDSALYFCASSVVAENTEAFFGQGTRLTVV.

This clone occurred a few times. The chain joins TRBV25-1 to TRBJ2-2, with 8 bases aligning to TRBD1. The CDR3 has 13 residues. CDR1 is MGHDK and CDR2 is SYGVNS in the germline V gene. The junction had 1 base not matched to a gene; V was cut back by 3 bases and J by 7 bases. Here the CDR3 DNA reads TGTGCCAGCAGTGACAGGGGGCTCGGGGAGCTGTTTTTT. It is translated as CASSDRGLGELFF. The full variable domain, completed using reference TRBV25-1 and TRBJ2-2, is EADIYQTPRYLVIGTGKKITLECSQTMGHDKMYWYQQDPGMELHLIHYSYGVNSTEKGDLSSESTVSRIRTEHFPLTLESARPSHTSQYLCASSDRGLGELFFGEGSRLTVL.

V gene TRBV6-6 combines with J gene TRBJ1-5; 7 bases fit TRBD1. The CDR3 is 16 amino acids. Germline trimming cut 6 bases from V and 2 bases from J; bases unmatched to any gene: 10. Per the germline V gene, CDR1 is MNHNY and CDR2 is SVGAGI (reference sequence). Here the CDR3 DNA reads TGTGCCAGCAGGCCACACACAGGGGTAGGCAATCAGCCCCAGCATTTT. Translating gives CASRPHTGVGNQPQHF.

The chain combines TRBV29-1 with TRBJ1-2; no firm D call. Trimming shortened V by 2 bases and J by 5 bases, and 15 bases separated the two germline ends. The length of the CDR3 is 14 residues. Germline values: CDR1 SQVTM, CDR2 ANQGSEA. In nucleotides, the CDR3 is TGCAGCGTTGAATACGGAGGGATGGGGTATGGCTACACCTTC. Protein sequence: CSVEYGGMGYGYTF.

In this sample, this clone turned up once. V usage is TRBV28 and J usage is TRBJ2-1; 8 bases agree with TRBD2. CDR1 is MDHEN, CDR2 SYDVKM, per germline. This CDR3 spans 14 amino acids. After removal of 2 bases from V and 10 bases from J, the junction contained 7 bases not matched to a gene. CDR3 bases: TGTGCCAGCAGTTTAGTCGGAGGGACTAGGGAGCAGTTCTTC. Translation gives CASSLVGGTREQFF. The variable domain in full, with the rest retrieved from reference TRBV28 and TRBJ2-1, is DVKVTQSSRYLVKRTGEKVFLECVQDMDHENMFWYRQDPGLGLRLIYFSYDVKMKEKGDIPEGYSVSREKKERFSLILESASTNQTSMYLCASSLVGGTREQFFGPGTRLTVL.

The V gene is TRBV28, the J gene TRBJ1-2, with D unresolved. The V gene's germline CDR1 is MDHEN and CDR2 SYDVKM. Trimming removed 5 bases at V and 5 bases at J, with 12 bases between. The CDR3 has 13 residues. CDR3 loop: CASSLSRGYGYTF. The CDR3 DNA reads as TGTGCCAGCAGTCTAAGTCGGGGTTATGGCTACACCTTC.

The chain is built from TRBV19 and TRBJ1-1; 8 bases line up with TRBD1. Germline assignment: CDR1 LNHDA and CDR2 SQIVND (reference sequence). The CDR3 spans 14 residues. J lost 2 bases, V lost 5 bases, and 4 bases had no gene match. For the CDR3, the DNA is TGTGCCAGTAGTCGGACAGGGTATAACACTGAAGCTTTCTTT. Its translation: CASSRTGYNTEAFF.

The chain is built from TRBV28 and TRBJ2-4; 7 bases map to TRBD2. Germline V gene sequence: CDR1 MDHEN, CDR2 SYDVKM. The ends lost 2 bases at V and 0 bases at J; junction bases unmatched: 19. The length of the CDR3 is 21 residues. CDR3 nucleotide sequence: TGTGCCAGCAGTTTACCCCGCCGACTAGAGGGGAGGGTCCTAGCCAAAAACATTCAGTACTTC. It translates to CASSLPRRLEGRVLAKNIQYF.

On this clone itself: An end of the junction differs from the germline gene, which may be a read error. The CDR3 reads CASSQGYGNYGYTF. CDR3 DNA: TGTGCCAGCAGCCAAGGGTACGGTAACTACGGCTACACCTTC. This chain uses TRBV14 with TRBJ1-2; D is uncertain. The CDR3 runs to 14 residues. Germline CDR1 is SGHDN and CDR2 is FVKESK.

V usage is TRBV19 and J usage is TRBJ1-2; TRBD1 matches 8 bases. CDR3 size: 14 residues. Germline V gene data show CDR1 as LNHDA and CDR2 as SQIVND (reference sequence). Losses at the gene ends were 3 bases for V and 5 bases for J; bases not matched to a gene: 5. In nucleotides, the CDR3 is TGTGCCAGTAGTATCCCGGGACAGGCATATGGCTACACCTTC. Translating gives CASSIPGQAYGYTF.

This rearrangement joins TRBV11-2 to TRBJ1-1; 7 bases align to TRBD1. J gave up 1 base and V 5 bases, and 10 bases lay outside the gene matches. Germline V gives CDR1 SGHAT, CDR2 FQNNGV. This CDR3 contains 16 residues. The CDR3 reads CASSLPYRGPNTEAFF. CDR3 sequence (DNA): TGTGCCAGCAGCCTTCCGTACAGGGGCCCGAACACTGAAGCTTTCTTT.

V usage is TRBV27 and J usage is TRBJ2-7; D gene uncertain. V lost 10 bases and J 4 bases, leaving 8 bases between the germline ends. The germline gives CDR1 MNHEY, CDR2 SMNVEV (reference sequence). This CDR3 region has 10 residues. The DNA for the CDR3 is TGTGCCACTGGTGCGTACGAGCAGTACTTC. This gives the protein CATGAYEQYF.

The rearrangement links TRBV5-4 to TRBJ2-5; 12 bases align to TRBD2. With 4 bases clipped from V and 4 bases from J, the junction kept 8 bases outside the gene matches. This CDR3 is 16 amino acids long. Germline lookup yields CDR1 SGHNT and CDR2 YYREEE (reference sequence). The CDR3 nucleotides read TGTGCCAGCAGCCGGACTAGCGGGATGGGCCGAGAGACCCAGTACTTC. It yields the protein CASSRTSGMGRETQYF.

This chain connects TRBV6-5 to TRBJ1-6; D call uncertain. This CDR3 contains 15 residues. Trimming left V 1 base short and J 14 bases short, with 18 bases between. Germline V gene sequence: CDR1 MNHEY, CDR2 SVGAGI. The DNA of the CDR3 is TGTGCCAGCAGTTACTTTCATCAGGAGGGAACGGCCCTCCACTTT. Encoded protein: CASSYFHQEGTALHF.

This clone was seen more than once but under ten times. The chain is built from TRBV5-1 and TRBJ2-7; no clear D gene. The germline gives CDR1 SGHRS, CDR2 YFSETQ. Trimming took off 4 bases at V and 2 bases at J, with 10 bases between the two ends. This CDR3 comprises 13 residues. The DNA of the CDR3 is TGCGCCAGCAGCCCGGCGGTCCCCTACGAGCAGTACTTC. Protein sequence: CASSPAVPYEQYF.

The V gene is TRBV28, the J gene TRBJ1-2, with 8 bases that match TRBD1. The CDR3 runs to 16 residues. Germline V gene lookup returns CDR1 MDHEN and CDR2 SYDVKM. J was trimmed by 2 bases and V by 5 bases; bases with no gene match: 10. The CDR3 coding sequence is TGTGCCAGCAGTCCGATTGGACAGGGATTAAACTATGGCTACACCTTC. Translated: CASSPIGQGLNYGYTF.

This clone has a single count. The chain links TRBV7-8 to TRBJ2-7, with TRBD1 as a possible D gene (6 bases). This CDR3 has 14 residues. The germline V gene has CDR1 SGHVS and CDR2 FQNEAQ. With 2 bases removed from V and 1 base from J, the gap between germline ends came to 9 bases. The CDR3 here is CASSLNRASYEQYF. CDR3 nucleotide sequence: TGTGCCAGCAGCTTAAACAGGGCGTCCTACGAGCAGTACTTC.

This chain uses TRBV5-1 with TRBJ1-6; the D is unclear. The CDR3 loop spans 15 amino acids. The germline gives CDR1 SGHRS, CDR2 YFSETQ. V lost 1 base to trimming and J lost 5 bases, with 10 bases between them. The CDR3 loop reads CASSLLSQNNSPLHF. The CDR3 DNA is TGCGCCAGCAGCTTGCTCTCACAAAATAATTCACCCCTCCACTTT. Full variable domain (remainder filled in from reference TRBV5-1 and TRBJ1-6): KAGVTQTPRYLIKTRGQQVTLSCSPISGHRSVSWYQQTPGQGLQFLFEYFSETQRNKGNFPGRFSGRQFSNSRSEMNVSTLELGDSALYLCASSLLSQNNSPLHFGNGTRLTVT.

The gene calls are TRBV27 and TRBJ2-6; weak D call: TRBD1 (5 bases). The germline V gene encodes CDR1 MNHEY and CDR2 SMNVEV (reference sequence). The V and J ends lost 2 bases and 2 bases respectively, with 7 bases between them. The CDR3 runs 15 residues. CDR3 in DNA: TGTGCCAGCAGTTTAGAAGGGGCTGGGGCCAACGTCCTGACTTTC. This sequence encodes CASSLEGAGANVLTF. Complete variable domain (other parts from reference TRBV27 and TRBJ2-6): EAQVTQNPRYLITVTGKKLTVTCSQNMNHEYMSWYRQDPGLGLRQIYYSMNVEVTDKGDVPEGYKVSRKEKRNFPLILESPSPNQTSLYFCASSLEGAGANVLTFGAGSRLTVL.

V gene TRBV19 combines with J gene TRBJ1-2; D is ambiguous. The CDR3 loop spans 16 amino acids. V gave up 5 bases and J gave up 4 bases, with 20 bases separating them. Germline V lookup: CDR1 LNHDA, CDR2 SQIVND (reference sequence). CDR3 residues: CASSSRARLAVYGYTF. CDR3 DNA sequence: TGTGCCAGTAGTTCAAGGGCCAGGCTAGCGGTCTATGGCTACACCTTC.

The genes are TRBV5-1 and TRBJ2-1, with D perhaps TRBD2 (6 bases). Germline assignment: CDR1 SGHRS and CDR2 YFSETQ. The CDR3 is 14 amino acids. With 0 bases removed from V and 7 bases from J, the gap between germline ends came to 11 bases. CDR3 sequence: CASSLGIGGNEQFF. In nucleotides, the CDR3 is TGCGCCAGCAGCTTGGGGATTGGGGGGAATGAGCAGTTCTTC.

Remarks on this clone: One end of the junction does not line up with germline, which may come from a read error. The rearrangement joins TRBV7-9 to TRBJ1-1; 9 bases align to TRBD1. Germline CDR1 is SEHNR and CDR2 is FQNEAQ (reference sequence). The CDR3 covers 13 residues. The DNA of the CDR3 is TGTTCCAGCAGCTTAGGAGGGACAGGGAGAGCTTTCTTT. It translates to CSSSLGGTGRAFF.

V and J are TRBV11-2 and TRBJ2-3, with 11 bases matching TRBD2. This CDR3 comprises 19 residues. Unmatched junction bases numbered 14, after V lost 4 bases and J lost 2 bases. Germline assignment: CDR1 SGHAT and CDR2 FQNNGV. CDR3 DNA: TGTGCCAGCAGCTCCATCCCCAGGACTAGCGGGTCAAACACAGATACGCAGTATTTT. As protein: CASSSIPRTSGSNTDTQYF.

The chain is built from TRBV5-1 and TRBJ2-1, with TRBD2 as a possible D gene (7 bases). This CDR3 is 18 amino acids long. The V end was cut by 3 bases, the J end by 0 bases, with 19 bases between. From germline, CDR1 is SGHRS and CDR2 YFSETQ. The CDR3 region is CASSYLGGTIDSYNEQFF. DNA of the CDR3: TGCGCCAGCAGCTACCTAGGGGGGACTATTGACTCCTACAATGAGCAGTTCTTC.